This TCR beta chain was recovered during a study of blood T cell repertoires in COVID-19. Study context: Researchers got acute and convalescent COVID-19 samples from the United States, Italy and Spain.

Of note for this clone: Other DNA variants within this sample encode the same CDR3.

The study assigned cohorts using participant-reported clinical history. Before being deemed recovered, Cohort 3 donors had two negative PCRs, clearance, or symptom resolution. The V end lost 0 bases, the J end lost 0 bases, and 8 bases lay between the germline ends. The CDR3 consists of 15 residues. Germline CDR1 reads LGHNA; CDR2 reads YSLEER. Only in-frame clones appear in the TCRdb table, and some are missing; sequencing was by immunoSEQ multiplex PCR. The data hold roughly 400,000 clones, with just under 90% observed a single time. V gene TRBV4-3 combines with J gene TRBJ1-1; D remains unclear. Material: PBMCs or T cells enriched from blood (not recorded which). This TCR came from a woman in her 50s who had recovered from COVID-19. CDR3 sequence (DNA): TGCGCCAGCAGCCAAGAAGCCGACTTGAACACTGAAGCTTTCTTT. Translation gives CASSQEADLNTEAFF.